A selection of T cell receptor beta chains follows, all from one sample in a study of blood T cell repertoires in COVID-19. Assay used: immunoSEQ multiplex PCR; TCRdb lists only in-frame clones, some missing. The table shows 200,000 to 300,000 clones, with around 87% occurring only once. The sequenced sample consisted of peripheral blood. Receptor source: a woman in her thirties or forties who had recovered from COVID-19. Both conserved end residues are part of each CDR3. Each record gives: clone size, V gene, D gene, J gene, CDR3 length, CDR3 protein, CDR3 DNA. A D gene is named only where the DNA matches it firmly. Expanded clones are given a class, and other clones once, few, many or no size at all.

abundance: NA
v_gene: TRBV6-2/TRBV6-3
d_gene: NA
j_gene: TRBJ1-4
len: 14
CDR3aa: CASSAAASNEKLFF
CDR3nt: TGTGCCAGCAGTGCCGCGGCGAGTAATGAAAAACTGTTTTTT

abundance: NA
v_gene: TRBV19
d_gene: TRBD2
j_gene: TRBJ2-1
len: 14
CDR3aa: CASSALAGHNEQFF
CDR3nt: TGTGCCAGTAGCGCACTAGCGGGCCACAATGAGCAGTTCTTC

abundance: NA
v_gene: TRBV4-3
d_gene: NA
j_gene: TRBJ1-2
len: 15
CDR3aa: CASSQDQGSYYGYTF
CDR3nt: TGCGCCAGCAGCCAAGATCAGGGCAGTTACTATGGCTACACCTTC

abundance: few
v_gene: TRBV29-1
d_gene: NA
j_gene: TRBJ1-1
len: 14
CDR3aa: CSVEHGFRNTEAFF
CDR3nt: TGCAGCGTTGAACACGGGTTTAGGAACACTGAAGCTTTCTTT

abundance: NA
v_gene: TRBV5-1
d_gene: TRBD2
j_gene: TRBJ2-7
len: 14
CDR3aa: CASNLGLAGYEQYF
CDR3nt: TGCGCCAGCAACCTCGGACTAGCGGGCTACGAGCAGTACTTC

abundance: NA
v_gene: TRBV5-1
d_gene: NA
j_gene: TRBJ2-7
len: 14
CDR3aa: CASSLDSSSYEQYF
CDR3nt: TGCGCCAGCAGCTTGGATTCGTCCTCCTACGAGCAGTACTTC

abundance: NA
v_gene: TRBV13
d_gene: NA
j_gene: TRBJ1-2
len: 14
CDR3aa: CASSQKGVPYGYTF
CDR3nt: TGTGCCAGCAGCCAAAAGGGGGTTCCCTATGGCTACACCTTC

abundance: once
v_gene: TRBV10-3
d_gene: NA
j_gene: TRBJ2-4
len: 16
CDR3aa: CAISGQNSGAKNIQYF
CDR3nt: TGTGCCATCAGTGGACAGAATTCGGGCGCCAAAAACATTCAGTACTTC

abundance: NA
v_gene: TRBV11-2
d_gene: TRBD1
j_gene: TRBJ1-2
len: 15
CDR3aa: CASSETPGQGYGYTF
CDR3nt: TGTGCCAGCAGCGAAACTCCGGGACAGGGTTATGGCTACACCTTC

abundance: NA
v_gene: TRBV2
d_gene: TRBD1
j_gene: TRBJ1-1
len: 14
CDR3aa: CASSVGTGGTEAFF
CDR3nt: TGTGCCAGCAGTGTAGGGACAGGGGGGACTGAAGCTTTCTTT

abundance: NA
v_gene: TRBV7-9
d_gene: NA
j_gene: TRBJ2-7
len: 14
CDR3aa: CASSFTGVSYEQYF
CDR3nt: TGTGCCAGCAGTTTCACGGGAGTGTCCTACGAGCAGTACTTC

abundance: NA
v_gene: TRBV4-3
d_gene: TRBD1
j_gene: TRBJ2-7
len: 15
CDR3aa: CASSRIWDRAYEQYF
CDR3nt: TGCGCCAGCAGCCGGATATGGGACAGGGCATACGAGCAGTACTTC

abundance: NA
v_gene: TRBV4-1
d_gene: NA
j_gene: TRBJ1-1
len: 15
CDR3aa: CASSQVGRVGTEAFF
CDR3nt: TGCGCCAGCAGCCAAGTCGGCAGGGTGGGCACTGAAGCTTTCTTT

abundance: NA
v_gene: TRBV5-6
d_gene: NA
j_gene: TRBJ1-5
len: 15
CDR3aa: CASSLAGGVGQPQHF
CDR3nt: TGTGCCAGCAGCTTGGCGGGCGGGGTCGGTCAGCCCCAGCATTTT

abundance: NA
v_gene: TRBV10-2
d_gene: TRBD1
j_gene: TRBJ1-5
len: 12
CDR3aa: CASDRGNQPQHF
CDR3nt: TGCGCCAGCGACAGGGGCAATCAGCCCCAGCATTTT

abundance: NA
v_gene: TRBV7-9
d_gene: NA
j_gene: TRBJ2-7
len: 17
CDR3aa: CASSLGDPGVISYEQYF
CDR3nt: TGTGCCAGCAGCTTAGGGGATCCGGGGGTGATCTCCTACGAGCAGTACTTC

abundance: NA
v_gene: TRBV5-5
d_gene: NA
j_gene: TRBJ2-5
len: 13
CDR3aa: CASSLDRQETQYF
CDR3nt: TGTGCCAGCAGCTTGGACAGGCAAGAGACCCAGTACTTC

abundance: NA
v_gene: TRBV6-5
d_gene: NA
j_gene: TRBJ1-3
len: 15
CDR3aa: CASCRGYSSGNTIYF
CDR3nt: TGTGCCAGCTGTAGGGGCTACTCCTCTGGAAACACCATATATTTT

abundance: NA
v_gene: TRBV19
d_gene: TRBD2
j_gene: TRBJ2-7
len: 13
CDR3aa: CASSRLGGDEQYF
CDR3nt: TGTGCCAGTAGCCGCCTGGGGGGGGACGAGCAGTACTTC

abundance: NA
v_gene: TRBV24-1
d_gene: TRBD2
j_gene: TRBJ2-3
len: 17
CDR3aa: CATSDSVSGGGTDTQYF
CDR3nt: TGTGCCACCAGTGATTCAGTCAGCGGGGGCGGCACAGATACGCAGTATTTT

abundance: NA
v_gene: TRBV5-1
d_gene: NA
j_gene: TRBJ1-1
len: 15
CDR3aa: CASSLEGVANTEAFF
CDR3nt: TGCGCCAGCAGCTTGGAAGGGGTGGCGAACACTGAAGCTTTCTTT

abundance: few
v_gene: TRBV6-6
d_gene: NA
j_gene: TRBJ1-1
len: 12
CDR3aa: CASSYEGTEAFF
CDR3nt: TGTGCCAGCAGTTACGAGGGCACTGAAGCTTTCTTT

abundance: NA
v_gene: TRBV29-1
d_gene: TRBD1
j_gene: TRBJ1-4
len: 13
CDR3aa: CSALDRGREKLFF
CDR3nt: TGCAGCGCCCTGGACAGGGGGCGCGAAAAACTGTTTTTT

abundance: NA
v_gene: TRBV9
d_gene: TRBD1
j_gene: TRBJ1-6
len: 18
CDR3aa: CASSNTAGTGARNSPLHF
CDR3nt: TGTGCCAGCAGCAACACCGCGGGGACAGGGGCCAGAAATTCACCCCTCCACTTT

abundance: NA
v_gene: TRBV18
d_gene: TRBD1
j_gene: TRBJ1-1
len: 16
CDR3aa: CASSPGQGVVGTEAFF
CDR3nt: TGTGCCAGCTCACCAGGACAGGGGGTGGTGGGCACTGAAGCTTTCTTT

abundance: once
v_gene: TRBV7-3
d_gene: NA
j_gene: TRBJ2-3
len: 13
CDR3aa: CASSLSRTDTQYF
CDR3nt: TGTGCCAGCAGCTTGTCCAGAACAGATACGCAGTATTTT

abundance: NA
v_gene: TRBV3-1/TRBV3-2
d_gene: TRBD1
j_gene: TRBJ1-2
len: 15
CDR3aa: CASSRPQGEDYGYTF
CDR3nt: TGTGCCAGCAGCAGACCCCAGGGGGAGGACTATGGCTACACCTTC

abundance: NA
v_gene: TRBV24-1
d_gene: TRBD1
j_gene: TRBJ2-7
len: 13
CDR3aa: CATSDLRDRECYF
CDR3nt: TGTGCCACCAGTGATTTAAGGGACAGGGAATGTTACTTC

abundance: NA
v_gene: TRBV9
d_gene: TRBD1
j_gene: TRBJ1-4
len: 15
CDR3aa: CASSPAGTGREKLFF
CDR3nt: TGTGCCAGCAGCCCTGCCGGGACAGGGCGGGAAAAACTGTTTTTT

abundance: NA
v_gene: TRBV6-5
d_gene: NA
j_gene: TRBJ1-4
len: 15
CDR3aa: CASSYSLGAGEKLFF
CDR3nt: TGTGCCAGCAGTTACTCCCTGGGGGCGGGTGAAAAACTGTTTTTT

abundance: NA
v_gene: TRBV2
d_gene: TRBD2
j_gene: TRBJ2-1
len: 13
CDR3aa: CATQTSGFGEQFF
CDR3nt: TGTGCCACCCAGACTAGCGGGTTCGGTGAGCAGTTCTTC

abundance: NA
v_gene: TRBV7-9
d_gene: NA
j_gene: TRBJ2-7
len: 16
CDR3aa: CASSLGETLAPYEQYF
CDR3nt: TGTGCCAGCAGCTTAGGGGAGACCCTGGCCCCCTACGAGCAGTACTTC

abundance: NA
v_gene: TRBV11-1
d_gene: TRBD1
j_gene: TRBJ1-2
len: 14
CDR3aa: CASSARQGISGYTF
CDR3nt: TGTGCCAGCAGCGCCCGACAGGGAATCAGTGGCTACACCTTC

abundance: NA
v_gene: TRBV2
d_gene: NA
j_gene: TRBJ1-2
len: 16
CDR3aa: CASRTRGRAEDYGYTF
CDR3nt: TGTGCCAGCAGGACCCGGGGGAGGGCAGAAGACTATGGCTACACCTTC

abundance: NA
v_gene: TRBV5-4
d_gene: TRBD1
j_gene: TRBJ2-7
len: 14
CDR3aa: CASSPDRGSHEQYF
CDR3nt: TGTGCCAGCAGCCCGGACAGGGGATCCCACGAGCAGTACTTC

abundance: NA
v_gene: TRBV2
d_gene: NA
j_gene: TRBJ1-5
len: 15
CDR3aa: CASTLEGGEGQPQHF
CDR3nt: TGTGCCAGCACCCTCGAGGGAGGGGAGGGCCAGCCCCAGCATTTT

abundance: NA
v_gene: TRBV2
d_gene: NA
j_gene: TRBJ1-6
len: 13
CDR3aa: CASGGQHNSPLHF
CDR3nt: TGTGCCAGCGGGGGACAACATAATTCACCCCTCCACTTT

abundance: NA
v_gene: TRBV19
d_gene: TRBD1
j_gene: TRBJ1-2
len: 16
CDR3aa: CASSGQGRASGYGYTF
CDR3nt: TGTGCCAGTAGCGGACAGGGTAGGGCTTCCGGCTATGGCTACACCTTC

abundance: NA
v_gene: TRBV30
d_gene: NA
j_gene: TRBJ2-5
len: 12
CDR3aa: CAWSVTGETQYF
CDR3nt: TGTGCCTGGAGTGTAACGGGGGAGACCCAGTACTTC

abundance: NA
v_gene: TRBV27
d_gene: NA
j_gene: TRBJ2-1
len: 15
CDR3aa: CASSWLAGAIHEQFF
CDR3nt: TGTGCCAGCAGCTGGCTGGCGGGGGCCATTCATGAGCAGTTCTTC

abundance: NA
v_gene: TRBV5-1
d_gene: NA
j_gene: TRBJ2-6
len: 14
CDR3aa: CASSNTSGANVLTF
CDR3nt: TGCGCCAGCTCCAACACCTCTGGGGCCAACGTCCTGACTTTC